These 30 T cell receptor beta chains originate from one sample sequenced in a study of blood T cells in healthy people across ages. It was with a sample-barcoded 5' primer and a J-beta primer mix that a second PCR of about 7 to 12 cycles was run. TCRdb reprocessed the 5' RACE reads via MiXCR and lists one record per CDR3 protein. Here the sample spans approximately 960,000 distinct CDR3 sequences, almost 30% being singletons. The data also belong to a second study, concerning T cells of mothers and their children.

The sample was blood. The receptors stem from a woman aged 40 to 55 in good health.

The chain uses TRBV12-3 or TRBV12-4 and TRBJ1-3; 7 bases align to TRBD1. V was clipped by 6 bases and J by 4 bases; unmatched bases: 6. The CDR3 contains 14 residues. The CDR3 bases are TGTGCCAGCAGAAACAGGGGCGCCGGAAACACCATATATTTT. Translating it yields CASRNRGAGNTIYF.

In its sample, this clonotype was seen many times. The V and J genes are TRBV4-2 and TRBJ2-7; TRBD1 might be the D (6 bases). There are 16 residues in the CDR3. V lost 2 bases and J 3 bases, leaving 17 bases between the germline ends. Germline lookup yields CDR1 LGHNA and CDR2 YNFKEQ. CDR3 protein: CASSQTSDVRGYEQYF. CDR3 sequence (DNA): TGTGCCAGCAGCCAAACATCGGATGTCAGGGGCTACGAGCAGTACTTC.

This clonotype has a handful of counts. CDR3 in DNA: TGTGCCAGCAGCCCAGAACGGAGCCAGGTTCCGTATATGAGCTACACCTTC. Amino acid sequence: CASSPERSQVPYMSYTF. The rearrangement links TRBV21-1 to TRBJ1-2. TRBV21-1 is shown as a pseudogene. The CDR3 is 17 residues long.

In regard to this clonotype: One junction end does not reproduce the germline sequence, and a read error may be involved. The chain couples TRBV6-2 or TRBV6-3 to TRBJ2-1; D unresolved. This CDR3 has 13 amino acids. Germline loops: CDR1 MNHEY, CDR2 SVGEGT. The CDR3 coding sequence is TGTGCCGGCAGTTACTCGTGGGGTGATGAGCAGTTCTTC. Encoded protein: CAGSYSWGDEQFF.

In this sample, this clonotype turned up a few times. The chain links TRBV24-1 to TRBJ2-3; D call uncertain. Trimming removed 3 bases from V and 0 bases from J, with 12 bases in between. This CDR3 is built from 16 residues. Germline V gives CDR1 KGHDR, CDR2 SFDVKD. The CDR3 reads CATSDNLGRSTDTQYF. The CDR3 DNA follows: TGTGCCACCAGTGATAACCTTGGGCGAAGCACAGATACGCAGTATTTT.

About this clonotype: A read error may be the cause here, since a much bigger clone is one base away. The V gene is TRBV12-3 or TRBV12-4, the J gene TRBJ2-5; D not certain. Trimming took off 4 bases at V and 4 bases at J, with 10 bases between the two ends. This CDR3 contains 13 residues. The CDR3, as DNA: TGTGCCAGCAGTTCGGAACACCGAGAGACCCAGTACTTC. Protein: CASSSEHRETQYF.

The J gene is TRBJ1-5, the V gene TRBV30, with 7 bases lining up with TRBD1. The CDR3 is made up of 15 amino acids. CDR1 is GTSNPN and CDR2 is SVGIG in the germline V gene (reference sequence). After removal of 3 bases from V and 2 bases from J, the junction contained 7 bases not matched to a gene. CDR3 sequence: CAWRGRTGGNQPQHF. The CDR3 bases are TGTGCCTGGAGGGGAAGGACAGGCGGCAATCAGCCCCAGCATTTT.

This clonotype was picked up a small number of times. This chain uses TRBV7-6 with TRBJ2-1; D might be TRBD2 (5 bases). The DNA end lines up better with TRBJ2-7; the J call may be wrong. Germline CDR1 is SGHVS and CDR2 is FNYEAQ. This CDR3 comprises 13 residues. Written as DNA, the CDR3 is TGTGCCAGCAGTCCGAGGGTTTACAATGAGCAGTACTTC. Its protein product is CASSPRVYNEQYF.

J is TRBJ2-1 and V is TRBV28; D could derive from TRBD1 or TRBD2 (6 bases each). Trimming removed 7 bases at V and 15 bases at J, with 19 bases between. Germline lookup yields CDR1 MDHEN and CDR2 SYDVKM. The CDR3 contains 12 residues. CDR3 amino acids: CASKAQGRIPFF. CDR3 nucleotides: TGTGCCAGCAAAGCCCAGGGGAGGATTCCGTTCTTC.

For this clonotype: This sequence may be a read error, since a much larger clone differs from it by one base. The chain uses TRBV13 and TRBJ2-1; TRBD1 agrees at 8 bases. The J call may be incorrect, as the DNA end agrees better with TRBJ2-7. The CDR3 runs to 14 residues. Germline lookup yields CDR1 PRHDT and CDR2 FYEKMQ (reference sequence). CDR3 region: CASSSGGRYNEQYF. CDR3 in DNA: TGTGCCAGCAGCTCAGGGGGCAGGTACAATGAGCAGTACTTC.

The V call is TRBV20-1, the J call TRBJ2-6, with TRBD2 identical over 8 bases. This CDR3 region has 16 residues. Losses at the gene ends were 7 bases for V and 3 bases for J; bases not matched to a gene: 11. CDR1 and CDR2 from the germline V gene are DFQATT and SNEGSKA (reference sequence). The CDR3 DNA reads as TGCAGTGTCCCCCGGGGGGGTGTTGGTGGGGCCAACGTCCTGACTTTC. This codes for CSVPRGGVGGANVLTF.

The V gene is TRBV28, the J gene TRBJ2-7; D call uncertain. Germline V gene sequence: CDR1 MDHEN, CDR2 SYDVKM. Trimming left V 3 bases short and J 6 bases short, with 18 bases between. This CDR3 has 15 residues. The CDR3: CASSFRVNGIGEQYF. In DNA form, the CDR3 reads TGTGCCAGCAGTTTTAGGGTTAATGGCATTGGCGAGCAGTACTTC.

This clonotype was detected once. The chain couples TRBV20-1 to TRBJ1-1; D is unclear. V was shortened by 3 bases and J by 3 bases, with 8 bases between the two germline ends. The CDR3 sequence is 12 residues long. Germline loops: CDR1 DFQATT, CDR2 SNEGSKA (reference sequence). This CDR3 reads CSAREMDTEAFF. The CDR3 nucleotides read TGCAGTGCTAGGGAGATGGACACTGAAGCTTTCTTT.

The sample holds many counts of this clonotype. Here the CDR3 DNA reads TGTGCCAGCAGTTTCCTCGGGGACATTCAGTACTTC. Its translation is CASSFLGDIQYF. The chain uses TRBV27 and TRBJ2-4, with D possibly TRBD2 on 5 matching bases. Trimming removed 3 bases at V and 8 bases at J, with 8 bases between. The CDR3 totals 12 residues. CDR1 and CDR2 from the germline V gene are MNHEY and SMNVEV (reference sequence).

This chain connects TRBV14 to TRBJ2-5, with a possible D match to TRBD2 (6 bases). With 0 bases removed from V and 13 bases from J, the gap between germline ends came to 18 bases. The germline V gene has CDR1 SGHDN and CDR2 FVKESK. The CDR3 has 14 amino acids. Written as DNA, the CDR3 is TGTGCCAGCAGCCAAGAAAGCGACCCCCTGGAGGGGTACTTC. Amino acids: CASSQESDPLEGYF. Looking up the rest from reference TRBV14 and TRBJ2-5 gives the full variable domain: EAGVTQFPSHSVIEKGQTVTLRCDPISGHDNLYWYRRVMGKEIKFLLHFVKESKQDESGMPNNRFLAERTGGTYSTLKVQPAELEDSGVYFCASSQESDPLEGYFGPGTRLLVL.

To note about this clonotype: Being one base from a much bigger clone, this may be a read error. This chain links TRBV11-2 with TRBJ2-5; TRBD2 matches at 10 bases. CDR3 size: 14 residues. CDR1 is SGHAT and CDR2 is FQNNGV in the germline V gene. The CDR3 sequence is CASSRGTSVKTQDF. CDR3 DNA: TGTGCCAGCAGTCGGGGGACTAGCGTGAAGACCCAGGACTTC.

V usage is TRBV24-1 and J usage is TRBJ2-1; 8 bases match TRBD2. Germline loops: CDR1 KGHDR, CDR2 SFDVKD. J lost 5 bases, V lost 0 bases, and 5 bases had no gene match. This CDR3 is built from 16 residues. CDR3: CATSDLPRGGNNEQFF. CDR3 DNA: TGTGCCACCAGTGATTTGCCCCGGGGGGGTAACAATGAGCAGTTCTTC.

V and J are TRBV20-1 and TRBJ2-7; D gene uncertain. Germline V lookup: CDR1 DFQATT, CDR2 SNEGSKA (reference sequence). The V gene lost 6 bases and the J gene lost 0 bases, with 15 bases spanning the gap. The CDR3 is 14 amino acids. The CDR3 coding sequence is TGCAGTGCCAAGGAGCCGGGCTACTCCTACGAGCAGTACTTC. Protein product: CSAKEPGYSYEQYF.

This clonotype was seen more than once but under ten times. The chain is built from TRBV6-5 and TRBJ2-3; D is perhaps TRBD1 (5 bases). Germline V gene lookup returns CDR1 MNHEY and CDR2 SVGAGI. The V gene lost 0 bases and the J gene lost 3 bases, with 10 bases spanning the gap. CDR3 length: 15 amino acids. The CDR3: CASSYSKGWTDTQYF. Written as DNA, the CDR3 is TGTGCCAGCAGTTACTCGAAGGGGTGGACAGATACGCAGTATTTT.

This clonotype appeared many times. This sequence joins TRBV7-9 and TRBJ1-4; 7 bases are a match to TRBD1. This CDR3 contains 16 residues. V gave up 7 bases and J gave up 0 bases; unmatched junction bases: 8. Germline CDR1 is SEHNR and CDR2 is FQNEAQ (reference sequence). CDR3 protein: CASTFFTGATNEKLFF. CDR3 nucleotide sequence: TGTGCCAGCACCTTTTTTACAGGGGCAACTAATGAAAAACTGTTTTTT.

For the CDR3, the DNA is TGTGCCAGCAGTTACCGGACAGGGGGCCTCGGGCAGTACTTC. It is translated as CASSYRTGGLGQYF. The chain uses TRBV6-5 and TRBJ2-5; 11 bases fit TRBD1. The CDR3 is 14 amino acids. V lost 2 bases, J lost 11 bases, and 7 bases stayed unmatched. CDR1 and CDR2 from the germline V gene are MNHEY and SVGAGI.

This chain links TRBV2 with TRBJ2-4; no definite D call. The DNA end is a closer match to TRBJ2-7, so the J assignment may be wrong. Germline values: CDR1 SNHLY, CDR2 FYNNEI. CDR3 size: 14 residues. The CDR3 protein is CASATEFRNYEQYF. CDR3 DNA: TGTGCCAGCGCGACCGAATTTAGGAACTACGAGCAGTACTTC.

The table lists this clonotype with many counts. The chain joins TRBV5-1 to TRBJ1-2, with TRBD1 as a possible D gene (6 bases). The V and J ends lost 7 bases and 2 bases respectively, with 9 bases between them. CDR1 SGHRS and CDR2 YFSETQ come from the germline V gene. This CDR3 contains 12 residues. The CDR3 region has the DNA TGCGCCAGCCGGACAGAGAACTATGGCTACACCTTC. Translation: CASRTENYGYTF. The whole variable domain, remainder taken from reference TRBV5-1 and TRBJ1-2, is KAGVTQTPRYLIKTRGQQVTLSCSPISGHRSVSWYQQTPGQGLQFLFEYFSETQRNKGNFPGRFSGRQFSNSRSEMNVSTLELGDSALYLCASRTENYGYTFGSGTRLTVV.

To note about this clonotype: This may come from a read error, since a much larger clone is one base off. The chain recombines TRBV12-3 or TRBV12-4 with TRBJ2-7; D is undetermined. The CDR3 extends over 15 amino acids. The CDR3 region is CASSTEPLGLYGQYF. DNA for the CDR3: TGTGCCAGCAGTACGGAACCCCTGGGTCTCTACGGGCAGTACTTC.

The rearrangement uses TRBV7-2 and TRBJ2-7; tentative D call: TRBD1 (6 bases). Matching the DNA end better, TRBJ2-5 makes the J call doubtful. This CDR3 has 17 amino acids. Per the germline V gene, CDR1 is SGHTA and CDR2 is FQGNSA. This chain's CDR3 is CASSLDQDSPKRETQYF. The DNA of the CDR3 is TGTGCCAGCAGCTTAGACCAGGACAGTCCCAAGCGGGAGACCCAGTACTTC.

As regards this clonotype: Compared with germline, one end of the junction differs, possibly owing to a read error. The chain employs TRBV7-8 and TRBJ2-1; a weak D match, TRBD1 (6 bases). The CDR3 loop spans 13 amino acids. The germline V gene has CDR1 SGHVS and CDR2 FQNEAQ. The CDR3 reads CASSGQSYSEQFF. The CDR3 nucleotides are TGTGCCAGCTCCGGACAGAGCTACAGTGAGCAGTTCTTC.

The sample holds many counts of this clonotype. The CDR3, as DNA: TGCAGTGCTAGACGGCCTAGCGGTTCCTACAATGAGCAGTTCTTC. Translation: CSARRPSGSYNEQFF. This chain joins TRBV20-1 and TRBJ2-1; TRBD2 aligns across 7 bases. Trimming took 2 bases from V and 1 from J; bases not matched to a gene: 5. Germline lookup yields CDR1 DFQATT and CDR2 SNEGSKA (reference sequence). The CDR3 extends over 15 amino acids.

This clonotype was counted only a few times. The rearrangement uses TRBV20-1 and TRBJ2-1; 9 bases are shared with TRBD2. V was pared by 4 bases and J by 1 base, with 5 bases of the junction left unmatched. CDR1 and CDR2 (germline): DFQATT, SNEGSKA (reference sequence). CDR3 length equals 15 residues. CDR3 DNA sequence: TGCAGTGCTAACAGCGGGGGGTCGTCCTACAATGAGCAGTTCTTC. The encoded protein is CSANSGGSSYNEQFF.

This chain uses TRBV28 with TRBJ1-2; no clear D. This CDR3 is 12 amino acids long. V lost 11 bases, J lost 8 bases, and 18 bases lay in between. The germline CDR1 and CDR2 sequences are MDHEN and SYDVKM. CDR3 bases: TGTGCCGTTAAGACGCCTGGGATAGGCTACACCTTC. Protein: CAVKTPGIGYTF.

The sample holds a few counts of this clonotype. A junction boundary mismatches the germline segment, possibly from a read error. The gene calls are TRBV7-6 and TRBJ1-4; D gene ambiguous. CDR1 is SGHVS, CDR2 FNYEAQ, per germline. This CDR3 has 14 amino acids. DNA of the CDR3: TGTGCCAGCAGCCCGGATGCGGCTAATGGAAAACTGTTTTTT. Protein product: CASSPDAANGKLFF.